Below, 28 T cell receptor beta chains from the same sample are listed, as sequenced in a study of blood T cell repertoires in COVID-19. The assay was immunoSEQ multiplex PCR, and TCRdb's table has in-frame clones only and misses some. The top ten clones hold 2.2% of a sample with 250,000 to 300,000 clones, roughly nine tenths of them seen once. The sequenced sample consisted of peripheral blood. The receptors come from a man in his fifties with acute or convalescent COVID-19.

As concerns this clone: This sample includes further DNA sequences coding for the same CDR3. The chain joins TRBV18 to TRBJ2-1; 10 bases agree with TRBD1. This CDR3 region has 16 residues. The germline V gene encodes CDR1 KGHSH and CDR2 LQKENI. The junction had 6 bases not matched to a gene; V was cut back by 0 bases and J by 7 bases. In nucleotides, the CDR3 is TGTGCCAGCTCACCACCGGGACAGGGGATCTCGAATGAGCAGTTCTTC. Translating it yields CASSPPGQGISNEQFF.

This clone came up a few times. J is TRBJ2-7 and V is TRBV6-6, with 9 bases aligning to TRBD2. The CDR3 contains 15 residues. Germline CDR1 and CDR2: MNHNY and SVGAGI (reference sequence). The V gene end was trimmed by 2 bases and the J gene end by 4 bases; junction bases not matched to a gene: 6. CDR3 protein: CASSYPAGGTYEQYF. CDR3 nucleotide sequence: TGTGCCAGCAGTTACCCGGCGGGGGGGACGTACGAGCAGTACTTC.

The chain has TRBV7-6 and TRBJ2-2; 9 bases map to TRBD2. This CDR3 comprises 16 residues. With 2 bases clipped from V and 1 base from J, the junction kept 2 bases outside the gene matches. CDR1 and CDR2 from the germline V gene are SGHVS and FNYEAQ. CDR3 in amino acids: CASSLQLAGNTGELFF. For the CDR3, the DNA is TGTGCCAGCAGCTTACAACTAGCGGGGAACACCGGGGAGCTGTTTTTT.

The chain combines TRBV7-9 with TRBJ1-1; D remains unclear. Trimming took off 5 bases at V and 1 base at J, with 11 bases between the two ends. The V gene's germline CDR1 is SEHNR and CDR2 FQNEAQ (reference sequence). This CDR3 comprises 14 residues. The CDR3 protein is CASSIQGGNTEAFF. Written as DNA, the CDR3 is TGTGCCAGCAGCATCCAAGGAGGGAACACTGAAGCTTTCTTT.

CDR3: CASSQADGAGHRQFF. CDR3 bases: TGTGCCAGCAGCCAAGCCGATGGAGCGGGCCACCGACAGTTCTTC. This sequence joins TRBV3-1 (or the pseudogene TRBV3-2) and TRBJ2-1; D might be TRBD2 (6 bases). The V end lost 1 base, the J end lost 13 bases, and 20 bases lay between the germline ends. Germline V gives CDR1 LGHDT, CDR2 YNNKEL (reference sequence). The CDR3 runs 15 residues.

The chain recombines TRBV7-3 with TRBJ2-3, with 10 nucleotides matching TRBD2. This CDR3 is built from 14 residues. Losses at the gene ends were 6 bases for V and 2 bases for J; bases not matched to a gene: 2. CDR1 SGHTA and CDR2 FQGTGA come from the germline V gene. Here the CDR3 reads CASRLAGATDTQYF. The CDR3 bases are TGTGCCAGCAGGCTAGCGGGGGCCACAGATACGCAGTATTTT.

The J gene is TRBJ2-1, the V gene TRBV20-1; D might be TRBD2 (7 bases). V shed 3 bases and J shed 9 bases, with 15 bases lying between them. Germline-derived CDR1 and CDR2 are DFQATT and SNEGSKA (reference sequence). There are 13 residues in the CDR3. As DNA, the CDR3 is TGCAGTGCTAGTAAGGGGGGGGCTGGTGAGCAGTTCTTC. Its translation is CSASKGGAGEQFF.

The DNA of the CDR3 is TGTGCCAGTACCCCGGGACAGGGATACACTGAAGCTTTCTTT. Translated, it gives CASTPGQGYTEAFF. The genes are TRBV9 and TRBJ1-1; the match to TRBD1 covers 9 bases. Germline CDR1 and CDR2: SGDLS and YYNGEE. The CDR3 contains 14 residues. After removal of 8 bases from V and 3 bases from J, the junction contained 8 bases not matched to a gene.

The chain combines TRBV29-1 with TRBJ2-2; D uncertain. The CDR3 is 12 residues long. Germline V gives CDR1 SQVTM, CDR2 ANQGSEA. V lost 6 bases and J lost 0, with 5 bases in between. The CDR3 here is CSVESNTGELFF. CDR3 nucleotides: TGCAGCGTGGAGTCGAACACCGGGGAGCTGTTTTTT.

This chain uses TRBV5-1 with TRBJ1-1; TRBD1 is a possible D gene (5 bases). The CDR3 extends over 13 amino acids. In germline, CDR1 is SGHRS, CDR2 YFSETQ. Between the trimmed V and J ends, which lost 5 bases and 3 bases, there was a span of 11 bases. CDR3 bases: TGCGCCAGCAGGGACCAGGGTTACACTGAAGCTTTCTTT. Its translation: CASRDQGYTEAFF.

The rearrangement joins TRBV18 to TRBJ2-7, with 8 nucleotides matching TRBD2. Per germline, CDR1 KGHSH and CDR2 LQKENI. The junction had 2 bases not matched to a gene; V was cut back by 4 bases and J by 3 bases. This CDR3 is 13 amino acids long. The CDR3 loop reads CASSRRGDYEQYF. The CDR3 nucleotides are TGTGCCAGCTCACGGCGGGGGGACTACGAGCAGTACTTC.

The V gene is TRBV7-2, the J gene TRBJ2-7; weak D call: TRBD2 (6 bases). The CDR3 is 14 residues long. In germline, CDR1 is SGHTA, CDR2 FQGNSA. V was trimmed by 7 bases and J by 2 bases, leaving 15 bases between them. The CDR3 here is CASTLNGGPYEQYF. As DNA, the CDR3 is TGTGCCAGCACCCTTAACGGGGGACCCTACGAGCAGTACTTC.

This rearrangement joins TRBV7-2 to TRBJ1-2, with a weak D call TRBD1 (6 bases). From germline, CDR1 is SGHTA and CDR2 FQGNSA. This CDR3 has 14 residues. Trimming took 4 bases from V and 3 from J, leaving 12 bases between them. CDR3 sequence (DNA): TGTGCCAGCAGCTCCCCAGGGGCCCACTATGGCTACACCTTC. Translating gives CASSSPGAHYGYTF.

This chain joins TRBV20-1 and TRBJ1-5; D remains ambiguous. Per germline, CDR1 DFQATT and CDR2 SNEGSKA (reference sequence). There are 15 residues in the CDR3. Trimming removed 3 bases at V and 5 bases at J, with 17 bases between. The CDR3 protein is CSASEGSSLYQPQHF. The DNA for the CDR3 is TGCAGTGCTAGTGAGGGTTCTAGTCTTTATCAGCCCCAGCATTTT.

The rearrangement links TRBV3-1 (or the pseudogene TRBV3-2) to TRBJ2-5, with 12 bases that match TRBD2. The V segment lost 5 bases and the J segment 2 bases; nucleotides outside the gene matches: 6. This CDR3 has 16 residues. Germline CDR1 is LGHDT and CDR2 is YNNKEL (reference sequence). CDR3 residues: CASSFLAGGGQETQYF. CDR3 DNA sequence: TGTGCCAGCAGCTTCCTAGCGGGGGGGGGACAAGAGACCCAGTACTTC.

The J gene is TRBJ1-5, the V gene TRBV6-2 or TRBV6-3, with no clear D. V lost 0 bases and J 10 bases, leaving 16 bases between the germline ends. This CDR3 contains 15 residues. The germline gives CDR1 MNHEY, CDR2 SVGEGT. CDR3 nucleotide sequence: TGTGCCAGCAGTTACTCCACTGTGGAGGGAAGACCCCAGCATTTT. Protein sequence: CASSYSTVEGRPQHF.

Comment on this clone: The identical CDR3 is also encoded by other nucleotide sequences in the sample. J is TRBJ2-1 and V is TRBV5-1; 10 positions match TRBD2. This CDR3 is built from 14 residues. Trimming cost V 3 bases and J 6 bases; bases outside gene matches: 3. Germline CDR1 and CDR2: SGHRS and YFSETQ. CDR3 in DNA: TGCGCCAGCAGCTCACCTAGCGGGGGCAATGAGCAGTTCTTC. Translating gives CASSSPSGGNEQFF.

This chain links TRBV14 with TRBJ1-2; maybe TRBD1 (6 bases). The germline CDR1 and CDR2 sequences are SGHDN and FVKESK. V was cut by 4 bases and J by 5 bases, with 8 bases left in between. This CDR3 contains 12 residues. DNA for the CDR3: TGTGCCAGCAGCCCCCAGGGGTATGGCTACACCTTC. Translation: CASSPQGYGYTF.

The chain couples TRBV7-8 to TRBJ2-7, with 7 bases lining up with TRBD1. Germline V gene data show CDR1 as SGHVS and CDR2 as FQNEAQ. V lost 5 bases to trimming and J lost 2 bases; unmatched junction nucleotides: 6. The CDR3 contains 14 residues. The CDR3 loop is CASSIYRGPYEQYF. For the CDR3, the DNA is TGTGCCAGCAGCATTTACAGGGGCCCCTACGAGCAGTACTTC.

V usage is TRBV2 and J usage is TRBJ1-5, with D perhaps TRBD1 (6 bases). Trimming cost V 4 bases and J 4 bases, with 11 bases left between them. The germline V gene encodes CDR1 SNHLY and CDR2 FYNNEI. This CDR3 is built from 14 residues. The CDR3 reads CASSASGENQPQHF. CDR3 coding DNA: TGTGCCAGCAGTGCGTCAGGGGAAAATCAGCCCCAGCATTTT.

This clone is a singleton in its sample. The chain carries TRBV10-2 and TRBJ2-7; TRBD1 is a possible D gene (6 bases). This CDR3 comprises 15 residues. The V and J ends lost 7 bases and 0 bases respectively, with 16 bases between them. The germline gives CDR1 WSHSY, CDR2 SAAADI. CDR3 nucleotides: TGCGCCAGCAACAACCCGACAGGTAGCTCCTACGAGCAGTACTTC. Amino acids: CASNNPTGSSYEQYF.

The rearrangement links TRBV5-4 to TRBJ1-1; 7 nucleotides match TRBD1. Germline CDR1 SGHNT, CDR2 YYREEE (reference sequence). The V gene end was trimmed by 7 bases and the J gene end by 1 base; junction bases not matched to a gene: 10. There are 15 residues in the CDR3. The CDR3 loop is CASGGWGDRNTEAFF. For the CDR3, the DNA is TGTGCCAGCGGAGGGTGGGGGGACAGGAACACTGAAGCTTTCTTT.

The V and J genes are TRBV11-1 and TRBJ2-5, with 15 bases fitting TRBD2. The V and J ends lost 4 bases and 9 bases, in that order; junction bases with no gene match: 3. The CDR3 sequence is 14 residues long. Germline assignment: CDR1 SGHAT and CDR2 FQDESV (reference sequence). CDR3 in amino acids: CASSSRTSGGAQYF. The CDR3 nucleotides are TGTGCCAGCAGCTCTCGGACTAGCGGGGGGGCCCAGTACTTC.

The DNA for the CDR3 is TGCGCCAGCAGCTTCTACTCCGGGACAGGATCAGATACGCAGTATTTT. Protein: CASSFYSGTGSDTQYF. V and J are TRBV5-1 and TRBJ2-3; 8 bases agree with TRBD1. Germline-derived CDR1 and CDR2 are SGHRS and YFSETQ. V shed 2 bases and J 4 bases; nucleotides not matched to a gene: 9. The CDR3 totals 16 residues. The full variable domain, with the rest looked up from reference TRBV5-1 and TRBJ2-3, is KAGVTQTPRYLIKTRGQQVTLSCSPISGHRSVSWYQQTPGQGLQFLFEYFSETQRNKGNFPGRFSGRQFSNSRSEMNVSTLELGDSALYLCASSFYSGTGSDTQYFGPGTRLTVL.

This chain links TRBV7-8 with TRBJ1-1; D may be TRBD1 (6 bases). The CDR3 is 16 amino acids. Germline V gene sequence: CDR1 SGHVS, CDR2 FQNEAQ. Trimming took 2 bases from V and 4 from J, leaving 17 bases between them. CDR3 DNA sequence: TGTGCCAGCAGCTTATTGCTAGGGGGAAGGGGCACTGAAGCTTTCTTT. Translated, it gives CASSLLLGGRGTEAFF.

The V call is TRBV27, the J call TRBJ2-3; tentative D call: TRBD2 (5 bases). Trimming shortened V by 9 bases and J by 1 base, and 11 bases separated the two germline ends. Germline CDR1 reads MNHEY; CDR2 reads SMNVEV (reference sequence). The CDR3 covers 13 residues. The CDR3 protein is CASCGSGTDTQYF. The CDR3 nucleotides read TGTGCCAGTTGCGGGTCGGGCACAGATACGCAGTATTTT.

The CDR3 region is CASSGQLDYYGYTF. In DNA, the CDR3 is TGTGCCAGCAGTGGACAGCTTGACTACTATGGCTACACCTTC. The V gene is TRBV2, the J gene TRBJ1-2; the D gene is possibly TRBD1 (5 bases). Germline V lookup: CDR1 SNHLY, CDR2 FYNNEI. The CDR3 sequence is 14 residues long. V was shortened by 4 bases and J by 3 bases, with 12 bases between the two germline ends.

The rearrangement joins TRBV6-6 to TRBJ1-3; D remains unclear. The germline gives CDR1 MNHNY, CDR2 SVGAGI (reference sequence). Trimming left V 8 bases short and J 0 bases short, with 5 bases between. This CDR3 is 12 amino acids long. CDR3 in amino acids: CASQASGNTIYF. The CDR3 DNA reads TGTGCCAGCCAAGCCTCTGGAAACACCATATATTTT.